This T cell receptor beta chain was captured in a study of T cells in Graves' hyperthyroidism and ophthalmopathy. The overall study: Before any treatment, at initial diagnosis, peripheral blood was collected.

This clonotype was observed at least ten times. Using RNA transcripts as the source, TCR beta CDR3 regions were amplified. The HTBI primer set was used in a first-round RT-PCR of the TCR CDR3. TCRdb used MiXCR to reprocess the multiplex PCR reads, holding one entry per CDR3 protein. This sample has 500,000 to 650,000 distinct CDR3 sequences, with approximately 14% found just once. This CDR3 spans 15 amino acids. The V gene end was trimmed by 1 base and the J gene end by 4 bases; junction bases not matched to a gene: 3. The germline V gene has CDR1 MDHEN and CDR2 SYDVKM. A patient was excluded if there was uncontrolled infection, other autoimmune disease, pregnancy or lactation.

The sequence was collected from a woman between 45 and 65 years old with Graves' ophthalmopathy. V usage is TRBV28 and J usage is TRBJ2-1; 8 nucleotides align to TRBD2. Source material: blood. CDR3 sequence: CASSLFAGGYNEQFF. The DNA for the CDR3 is TGTGCCAGCAGTTTATTTGCGGGAGGTTACAATGAGCAGTTCTTC.